These T cell receptor beta chains were read from a single sample in a study of T cell responses to AZD1222 COVID-19 vaccine. Only in-frame clones appear in the TCRdb table, and some are missing; sequencing was by immunoSEQ multiplex PCR. Of more than 150,000 clones detected, 90% appear once; the ten largest clones hold about 1.6%. The starting material was peripheral blood, obtained 28 days after the second AZD1222 dose. The receptors here all came from an adult who received the AZD1222 COVID-19 vaccine. The CDR3 runs from the conserved cysteine through the conserved F or W. A D gene is named only where the DNA matches it firmly. Clone size is given for some rows only: seen once, a few or many times, or a class if the clone is expanded.

j_call: TRBJ1-3; clone_size: -; v_call: TRBV20-1; d_call: -; cdr3_nt: TGCAGTGCTAGTGAAAGGAGCTCCGGAAACACCATATATTTT; cdr3_aa: CSASERSSGNTIYF
j_call: TRBJ2-1; clone_size: -; v_call: TRBV27; d_call: -; cdr3_nt: TGTGCCAGCAGTTCCCTCCGGACCTCCCCCAATGAGCAGTTCTTC; cdr3_aa: CASSSLRTSPNEQFF
j_call: TRBJ1-6; clone_size: -; v_call: TRBV4-1; d_call: -; cdr3_nt: TGCGCCAGCAGCCAATATCAGGGTAACTCACCCCTCCACTTT; cdr3_aa: CASSQYQGNSPLHF
j_call: TRBJ2-2; clone_size: -; v_call: TRBV9; d_call: -; cdr3_nt: TGTGCCAGCAGCGTTGACGGGAGCGGCACCGGGGAGCTGTTTTTT; cdr3_aa: CASSVDGSGTGELFF
j_call: TRBJ1-5; clone_size: -; v_call: TRBV4-1; d_call: -; cdr3_nt: TGCGCCAGCAGCCAAGAGTCCTCGGCAGGGGCTTATAGCAATCAGCCCCAGCATTTT; cdr3_aa: CASSQESSAGAYSNQPQHF
j_call: TRBJ2-3; clone_size: -; v_call: TRBV5-8; d_call: -; cdr3_nt: TGTGCCAGCAGCCTGTTTGGTGAGCGCACAGATACGCAGTATTTT; cdr3_aa: CASSLFGERTDTQYF
j_call: TRBJ1-1; clone_size: -; v_call: TRBV4-1; d_call: -; cdr3_nt: TGCGCCAGCAGCCAGGGGTGGAACACTGAAGCTTTCTTT; cdr3_aa: CASSQGWNTEAFF
j_call: TRBJ2-7; clone_size: few; v_call: TRBV24-1; d_call: -; cdr3_nt: TGTGCCACCAGTGATCCCGGACAGTCTATCTACGAGCAGTACTTC; cdr3_aa: CATSDPGQSIYEQYF
j_call: TRBJ2-1; clone_size: -; v_call: TRBV24-1; d_call: TRBD2; cdr3_nt: TGTGCCACCAGTGTTCAACTAGCGGGAGGGCCAGGGGAGCAGTTCTTC; cdr3_aa: CATSVQLAGGPGEQFF
j_call: TRBJ1-2; clone_size: -; v_call: TRBV11-2; d_call: -; cdr3_nt: TGTGCCAGCAGCCAATTCGCTCAATCGGGCTATGGCTACACCTTC; cdr3_aa: CASSQFAQSGYGYTF
j_call: TRBJ2-6; clone_size: -; v_call: TRBV14; d_call: -; cdr3_nt: TGTGCCAGCAGCCGACCGGGACGCCTCTCTGGGGCCAACGTCCTGACTTTC; cdr3_aa: CASSRPGRLSGANVLTF
j_call: TRBJ1-2; clone_size: -; v_call: TRBV28; d_call: TRBD1; cdr3_nt: TGTGCCAGCAGTCCTCATAAGGGGGCGGTGGACTATGGCTACACCTTC; cdr3_aa: CASSPHKGAVDYGYTF
j_call: TRBJ1-2; clone_size: -; v_call: TRBV19; d_call: TRBD1; cdr3_nt: TGTGCCAGTAGCGGACAGGGTCTCTACTATGGCTACACCTTC; cdr3_aa: CASSGQGLYYGYTF
j_call: TRBJ2-3; clone_size: few; v_call: TRBV6-5; d_call: -; cdr3_nt: TGTGCCAGCAGTAGCCCCCGAACTAGGGATACGCAGTATTTT; cdr3_aa: CASSSPRTRDTQYF
j_call: TRBJ2-7; clone_size: -; v_call: TRBV13; d_call: -; cdr3_nt: TGTGCCAGCAGCCCCGGACTGAAGTCCTACGAGCAGTACTTC; cdr3_aa: CASSPGLKSYEQYF
j_call: TRBJ1-2; clone_size: -; v_call: TRBV6-5; d_call: -; cdr3_nt: TGTGCCAGCAGTTACTCAGAGGCCTATGGCTACACCTTC; cdr3_aa: CASSYSEAYGYTF
j_call: TRBJ1-4; clone_size: -; v_call: TRBV28; d_call: TRBD1; cdr3_nt: TGTGCCAGCTTAGCGGACAGGGCCACAACTAATGAAAAACTGTTTTTT; cdr3_aa: CASLADRATTNEKLFF
j_call: TRBJ1-1; clone_size: -; v_call: TRBV6-5; d_call: -; cdr3_nt: TGTGCCAGCAGTTACGGTGGGAACACTGAAGCTTTCTTT; cdr3_aa: CASSYGGNTEAFF
j_call: TRBJ1-2; clone_size: -; v_call: TRBV5-1; d_call: -; cdr3_nt: TGCGCCAGCAGCTTACCCAGTAGCTATGGCTACACCTTC; cdr3_aa: CASSLPSSYGYTF
j_call: TRBJ1-5; clone_size: -; v_call: TRBV4-2; d_call: -; cdr3_nt: TGTGCCAGCAGCCAAGACAGAGATCAGCCCCAGCATTTT; cdr3_aa: CASSQDRDQPQHF
j_call: TRBJ1-3; clone_size: -; v_call: TRBV30; d_call: TRBD1; cdr3_nt: TGTGCCTGGAGTTTCGGGGACAGCTCTGGAAACACCATATATTTT; cdr3_aa: CAWSFGDSSGNTIYF
j_call: TRBJ1-2; clone_size: few; v_call: TRBV7-3; d_call: -; cdr3_nt: TGTGCCAGCAGCTTAACTCCGGACGGTCAAGGGTACACCTTC; cdr3_aa: CASSLTPDGQGYTF
j_call: TRBJ1-2; clone_size: -; v_call: TRBV2; d_call: TRBD1; cdr3_nt: TGTGCCAGCACCCTGCACCCGGGACAGAATCTATATGGCTACACCTTC; cdr3_aa: CASTLHPGQNLYGYTF
j_call: TRBJ1-1; clone_size: once; v_call: TRBV27; d_call: TRBD1; cdr3_nt: TGTGCCAGCAGTCGATTAGACAGGGGGTCCCGACGGGGTGAAGCTTTCTTT; cdr3_aa: CASSRLDRGSRRGEAFF
j_call: TRBJ1-2; clone_size: -; v_call: TRBV14; d_call: -; cdr3_nt: TGTGCCAGCAGCCAAGGACAGGACCGCTATGGCTACACCTTC; cdr3_aa: CASSQGQDRYGYTF
j_call: TRBJ2-7; clone_size: -; v_call: TRBV7-8; d_call: TRBD2; cdr3_nt: TGTGCCAGCAGCTTCCAACCTAGCGGGGAAGACTACGAGCAGTACTTC; cdr3_aa: CASSFQPSGEDYEQYF
j_call: TRBJ2-1; clone_size: -; v_call: TRBV11-3; d_call: -; cdr3_nt: TGTGCCAGCAGCTTAGCTCCCTGGGATGAGCAGTTCTTC; cdr3_aa: CASSLAPWDEQFF
j_call: TRBJ2-1; clone_size: -; v_call: TRBV7-8; d_call: -; cdr3_nt: TGTGCCAGCAGCTTTCTTGGGGGAGTATACAATGAGCAGTTCTTC; cdr3_aa: CASSFLGGVYNEQFF
j_call: TRBJ2-3; clone_size: -; v_call: TRBV29-1; d_call: -; cdr3_nt: TGCAGCGTCGGAATCCCCGATACGCAGTATTTT; cdr3_aa: CSVGIPDTQYF
j_call: TRBJ1-4; clone_size: -; v_call: TRBV4-1; d_call: -; cdr3_nt: TGCGCCAGCAGCCAAGCTTCAGGGCTACTTGGTGAAAAACTGTTTTTT; cdr3_aa: CASSQASGLLGEKLFF
j_call: TRBJ1-6; clone_size: -; v_call: TRBV14; d_call: -; cdr3_nt: TGTGCCAGCAAACTTGACGGGAAATATTCACCCCTCCACTTT; cdr3_aa: CASKLDGKYSPLHF
j_call: TRBJ1-5; clone_size: -; v_call: TRBV28; d_call: -; cdr3_nt: TGTGCCAGCAGTTTCGGGGACGGGGACAATCAGCCCCAGCATTTT; cdr3_aa: CASSFGDGDNQPQHF
j_call: TRBJ2-5; clone_size: few; v_call: TRBV6-6; d_call: -; cdr3_nt: TGTGCCAGCAGTTACCTTGGCACAGTAAGCGAGACCCAGTACTTC; cdr3_aa: CASSYLGTVSETQYF
j_call: TRBJ1-3; clone_size: -; v_call: TRBV6-5; d_call: -; cdr3_nt: TGTGCCAGCAGTTACTCAGGAGGGTCTGGAAACACCATATATTTT; cdr3_aa: CASSYSGGSGNTIYF
j_call: TRBJ1-1; clone_size: once; v_call: TRBV9; d_call: -; cdr3_nt: TGTGCCAGCAGCGCTGCCGGGACACTAAACACTGAAGCTTTCTTT; cdr3_aa: CASSAAGTLNTEAFF
j_call: TRBJ2-7; clone_size: once; v_call: TRBV28; d_call: -; cdr3_nt: TGTGCCAGCAGTCGGGACTTCTCCTACGAGCAGTACTTC; cdr3_aa: CASSRDFSYEQYF
j_call: TRBJ2-3; clone_size: -; v_call: TRBV2; d_call: -; cdr3_nt: TGTGCCAGCAGTGACCGATCTCCAGATACGCAGTATTTT; cdr3_aa: CASSDRSPDTQYF
j_call: TRBJ2-1; clone_size: -; v_call: TRBV7-9; d_call: -; cdr3_nt: TGTGCCAGCAGCTTAGCCCACTCAGGGGAAAAAGGGCCCTACAATGAGCAGTTCTTC; cdr3_aa: CASSLAHSGEKGPYNEQFF
j_call: TRBJ2-2; clone_size: -; v_call: TRBV7-8; d_call: TRBD2; cdr3_nt: TGTGCCAGCAGCTCCGGACGGGGGGCCGGGGAGCTGTTTTTT; cdr3_aa: CASSSGRGAGELFF
j_call: TRBJ1-2; clone_size: -; v_call: TRBV28; d_call: TRBD1; cdr3_nt: TGTGCCAGCAGTTTCTTAGACAGGGAGGTTAATGGCTACACCTTC; cdr3_aa: CASSFLDREVNGYTF
j_call: TRBJ2-5; clone_size: -; v_call: TRBV5-1; d_call: TRBD1; cdr3_nt: TGCGCCAGCAGCCAGGGACAGGGGACGGAGACCCAGTACTTC; cdr3_aa: CASSQGQGTETQYF
j_call: TRBJ1-1; clone_size: -; v_call: TRBV6-5; d_call: TRBD1; cdr3_nt: TGTGCCAGCCTTAGGACAGGTGACACTGAAGCTTTCTTT; cdr3_aa: CASLRTGDTEAFF
j_call: TRBJ1-2; clone_size: once; v_call: TRBV11-2; d_call: -; cdr3_nt: TGTGCCAGCAGCACCCGGGACGCCACCACCTTC; cdr3_aa: CASSTRDATTF
j_call: TRBJ1-1; clone_size: few; v_call: TRBV7-3; d_call: -; cdr3_nt: TGTGCCAGCAGCTTAGGAGGGGGCACTGAAGCTTTCTTT; cdr3_aa: CASSLGGGTEAFF
j_call: TRBJ2-3; clone_size: -; v_call: TRBV5-6; d_call: -; cdr3_nt: TGTGCCAGCAGCTTGGGTGGGCGGATGACGCAGTATTTT; cdr3_aa: CASSLGGRMTQYF
j_call: TRBJ2-3; clone_size: -; v_call: TRBV24-1; d_call: -; cdr3_nt: TGTGCCACGGCAACGGCAGATACGCAGTATTTT; cdr3_aa: CATATADTQYF
j_call: TRBJ2-5; clone_size: -; v_call: TRBV15; d_call: -; cdr3_nt: TGTGCCACCAGAGGAGGGGGGGCCCAGCAAGAGACCCAGTACTTC; cdr3_aa: CATRGGGAQQETQYF
j_call: TRBJ2-1; clone_size: -; v_call: TRBV2; d_call: TRBD1; cdr3_nt: TGTGCCAGTCCCCTAACAGGGGGCGCGTACAATGAGCAGTTCTTC; cdr3_aa: CASPLTGGAYNEQFF
j_call: TRBJ1-5; clone_size: -; v_call: TRBV12-3/TRBV12-4; d_call: -; cdr3_nt: TGTGCCAGCAGCCACGACGGTCAGCCCCAGCATTTT; cdr3_aa: CASSHDGQPQHF
j_call: TRBJ1-1; clone_size: -; v_call: TRBV5-4; d_call: -; cdr3_nt: TGTGCCAGCAGCCGGGGACAGAACACTGAAGCTTTCTTT; cdr3_aa: CASSRGQNTEAFF
j_call: TRBJ1-1; clone_size: -; v_call: TRBV4-1; d_call: -; cdr3_nt: TGCGCCAGCAGACCCATAGCTAGCACTGAAGCTTTCTTT; cdr3_aa: CASRPIASTEAFF
j_call: TRBJ2-2; clone_size: -; v_call: TRBV24-1; d_call: TRBD2; cdr3_nt: TGTGCCACCAGTGACCCTAGCGGGCCGAACACCGGGGAGCTGTTTTTT; cdr3_aa: CATSDPSGPNTGELFF
j_call: TRBJ2-1; clone_size: -; v_call: TRBV28; d_call: TRBD2; cdr3_nt: TGTGCCAGCATAAGATCTAGCGGATACAATGAGCAGTTCTTC; cdr3_aa: CASIRSSGYNEQFF
j_call: TRBJ2-1; clone_size: -; v_call: TRBV19; d_call: -; cdr3_nt: TGTGCCAGTAGTATAGGGCGGTCTCACAATGAGCAGTTCTTC; cdr3_aa: CASSIGRSHNEQFF
j_call: TRBJ2-1; clone_size: -; v_call: TRBV7-9; d_call: -; cdr3_nt: TGTGCCAGCAGCTTAAACGCGGGAACCCACACTGAGCAGTTCTTC; cdr3_aa: CASSLNAGTHTEQFF
j_call: TRBJ2-1; clone_size: -; v_call: TRBV6-5; d_call: -; cdr3_nt: TGTGCCAGCAGTTACTTAGATGAGCAGTTCTTC; cdr3_aa: CASSYLDEQFF
j_call: TRBJ2-7; clone_size: -; v_call: TRBV7-9; d_call: -; cdr3_nt: TGTGCCAGCAGCTTAGCGACGGCTCCCTACGAGCAGTACTTC; cdr3_aa: CASSLATAPYEQYF
j_call: TRBJ1-1; clone_size: -; v_call: TRBV7-9; d_call: -; cdr3_nt: TGTGCCAGCAGCTCAGACAGGCTACGTGCTTTCTTT; cdr3_aa: CASSSDRLRAFF
j_call: TRBJ2-3; clone_size: -; v_call: TRBV23-1; d_call: TRBD1; cdr3_nt: TGCGCCAGCAGTCAATCCGGGACAGGGGAGAATGAGGGAGCAGATACGCAGTATTTT; cdr3_aa: CASSQSGTGENEGADTQYF
j_call: TRBJ1-4; clone_size: once; v_call: TRBV12-3/TRBV12-4; d_call: -; cdr3_nt: TGTGCCAGCAGTTCTAATGAAAAACTGTTTTTT; cdr3_aa: CASSSNEKLFF